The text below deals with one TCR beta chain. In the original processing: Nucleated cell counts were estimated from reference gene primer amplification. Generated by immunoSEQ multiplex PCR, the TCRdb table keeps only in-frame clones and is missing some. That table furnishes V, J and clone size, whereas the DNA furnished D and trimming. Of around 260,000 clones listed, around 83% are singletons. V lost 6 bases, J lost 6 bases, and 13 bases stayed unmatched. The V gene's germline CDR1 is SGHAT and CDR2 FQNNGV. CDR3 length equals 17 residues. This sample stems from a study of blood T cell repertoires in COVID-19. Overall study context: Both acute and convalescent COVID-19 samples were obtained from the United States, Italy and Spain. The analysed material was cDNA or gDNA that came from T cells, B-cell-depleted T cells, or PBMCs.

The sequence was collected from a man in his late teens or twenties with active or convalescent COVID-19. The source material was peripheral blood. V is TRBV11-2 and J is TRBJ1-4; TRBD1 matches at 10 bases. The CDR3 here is CASSWGWTGGEDEKLFF. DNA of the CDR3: TGTGCCAGCAGTTGGGGATGGACAGGGGGAGAGGATGAAAAACTGTTTTTT.